A single sample gave rise to the 24 T cell receptor beta chains below, sequenced in a study of B cell selection in AIRE deficiency. Sorting defined conventional CD4 T cells as CD4+CD127+. TCRdb's copy holds only in-frame clones and misses some; the assay was immunoSEQ multiplex PCR. The sample lists tens of thousands of clones, more than 95% occurring once. Sequenced: conventional CD4+ T cells sorted from PBMCs. These receptors all come from a human donor with AIRE deficiency.

The chain has TRBV6-5 and TRBJ1-2; D call uncertain. Trimming cost V 0 bases and J 4 bases, with 9 bases left between them. The CDR3 sequence is 14 residues long. Germline loops: CDR1 MNHEY, CDR2 SVGAGI. The CDR3 reads CASSYSRFLYGYTF. CDR3 bases: TGTGCCAGCAGTTACTCCCGGTTCCTCTATGGCTACACCTTC.

The rearrangement uses TRBV5-1 and TRBJ1-4; maybe TRBD1 (5 bases). Trimming pared 4 bases from V and 7 bases from J, leaving 8 bases between. Germline V gene sequence: CDR1 SGHRS, CDR2 YFSETQ. This CDR3 spans 12 amino acids. Here the CDR3 reads CASSSDSEKLFF. CDR3 nucleotides: TGCGCCAGCAGCAGCGACAGTGAAAAACTGTTTTTT. Complete variable domain (other parts from reference TRBV5-1 and TRBJ1-4): KAGVTQTPRYLIKTRGQQVTLSCSPISGHRSVSWYQQTPGQGLQFLFEYFSETQRNKGNFPGRFSGRQFSNSRSEMNVSTLELGDSALYLCASSSDSEKLFFGSGTQLSVL.

V is TRBV19 and J is TRBJ2-6, with a possible D match to TRBD1 (5 bases). CDR1 is LNHDA and CDR2 is SQIVND in the germline V gene (reference sequence). The CDR3 has 17 residues. Deletions cut 7 bases from V and 0 bases from J, with 16 bases between. CDR3 sequence (DNA): TGTGCCAGTACTTTCCAGGGAAATCCCTCTGGGGCCAACGTCCTGACTTTC. Translation gives CASTFQGNPSGANVLTF.

V is TRBV25-1 and J is TRBJ1-1, with 10 bases that match TRBD1. Trimming cost V 5 bases and J 3 bases; bases outside gene matches: 6. This CDR3 has 15 residues. Germline CDR1 and CDR2: MGHDK and SYGVNS. The CDR3, as DNA: TGTGCCAGCAGTACCCTGGACAGGGGGTACACTGAAGCTTTCTTT. This encodes CASSTLDRGYTEAFF.

The chain links TRBV4-2 to TRBJ2-5, with 7 bases aligning to TRBD2. CDR3 length: 17 residues. J lost 2 bases, V lost 1 base, and 10 bases had no gene match. Germline V lookup: CDR1 LGHNA, CDR2 YNFKEQ. The CDR3 sequence is CASSQGVSRGDQETQYF. DNA of the CDR3: TGTGCCAGCAGCCAAGGGGTCTCCCGGGGGGATCAAGAGACCCAGTACTTC.

This clone was counted once. The rearrangement uses TRBV10-3 and TRBJ1-6; perhaps TRBD1 as D (6 bases). CDR1 ENHRY and CDR2 SYGVKD come from the germline V gene. Trimming shortened V by 3 bases and J by 6 bases, and 15 bases separated the two germline ends. This CDR3 has 16 residues. Here the CDR3 DNA reads TGTGCCATCAGTGACTTCATGACAGGTGGTAATTCACCCCTCCACTTT. Translation: CAISDFMTGGNSPLHF.

V usage is TRBV14 and J usage is TRBJ1-2, with TRBD1 identical over 7 bases. The CDR3 has 14 residues. Germline V CDR1 and CDR2: SGHDN, FVKESK. V was clipped by 1 base and J by 6 bases; unmatched bases: 5. This CDR3 is CASSQATGSNGYTF. As DNA, the CDR3 is TGTGCCAGCAGCCAAGCGACAGGGTCTAATGGCTACACCTTC.

The V gene is TRBV6-5, the J gene TRBJ1-5; D remains ambiguous. The CDR3 spans 13 residues. The germline V and J ends were trimmed by 5 bases and 7 bases, with 12 bases remaining between them. Germline assignment: CDR1 MNHEY and CDR2 SVGAGI. The CDR3 loop is CASSAWSEQPQHF. The DNA for the CDR3 is TGTGCCAGCAGTGCGTGGTCCGAACAGCCCCAGCATTTT.

The chain couples TRBV29-1 to TRBJ1-5; 11 bases agree with TRBD1. CDR1 and CDR2 (germline): SQVTM, ANQGSEA. Unmatched junction bases numbered 2, after V lost 6 bases and J lost 1 base. The CDR3 loop spans 14 amino acids. CDR3 nucleotides: TGCAGCGTATGGGACAGGGGGAGCAATCAGCCCCAGCATTTT. Its protein is CSVWDRGSNQPQHF.

The chain carries TRBV6-1 and TRBJ1-2, with D tentatively TRBD1 (5 bases). Trimming shortened V by 1 base and J by 4 bases, and 7 bases separated the two germline ends. The germline V gene has CDR1 MNHNS and CDR2 SASEGT. The CDR3 runs to 13 residues. CDR3 sequence (DNA): TGTGCCAGCAGTGAAGGACAGTTCTATGGCTACACCTTC. As protein: CASSEGQFYGYTF.

This clone has only one observation. The V call is TRBV2, the J call TRBJ2-7, with a possible D match to TRBD2 (6 bases). The CDR3 spans 15 residues. Germline CDR1 SNHLY, CDR2 FYNNEI. Trimming removed 2 bases from V and 2 bases from J, with 13 bases in between. DNA for the CDR3: TGTGCCAGCAGTGAATGGACTAAAACCACCTACGAGCAGTACTTC. Translated, it gives CASSEWTKTTYEQYF.

The chain combines TRBV10-1 with TRBJ1-5; D is unresolved. The CDR3 runs to 15 residues. The ends were cut back, 3 bases at V and 3 bases at J, with 12 bases in the middle. CDR1 and CDR2 (germline): WNHNN, SYGVQD (reference sequence). Here the CDR3 DNA reads TGCGCCAGCAGTGAAGGGCCCAGGTTCAATCAGCCCCAGCATTTT. It encodes CASSEGPRFNQPQHF.

The chain has TRBV11-3 and TRBJ2-7; tentatively, D is TRBD1 (6 bases). V lost 0 bases and J 3 bases, leaving 24 bases between the germline ends. Germline assignment: CDR1 SGHNT and CDR2 YENEEA. The CDR3 runs 19 residues. The CDR3 reads CASSLDRWGRVPRRYEQYF. For the CDR3, the DNA is TGTGCCAGCAGCTTAGACCGTTGGGGGCGGGTGCCCCGGCGCTACGAGCAGTACTTC.

The chain couples TRBV2 to TRBJ2-2; 9 bases map to TRBD1. The CDR3 totals 14 residues. Looked up from germline, CDR1 is SNHLY and CDR2 is FYNNEI. V lost 7 bases to trimming and J lost 6 bases; unmatched junction nucleotides: 6. The CDR3 sequence is CASKGQGQAGELFF. The CDR3 coding sequence is TGTGCCAGCAAGGGACAGGGTCAGGCCGGGGAGCTGTTTTTT.

The chain is built from TRBV6-1 and TRBJ2-1; D not certain. This CDR3 is built from 11 residues. The germline gives CDR1 MNHNS, CDR2 SASEGT. V lost 5 bases and J 4 bases, leaving 3 bases between the germline ends. CDR3 bases: TGTGCCAGCAGTTGGTACAATGAGCAGTTCTTC. It encodes CASSWYNEQFF.

Only one count was recorded for this clone. The rearrangement joins TRBV28 to TRBJ2-2, with 9 bases matching TRBD2. Germline V CDR1 and CDR2: MDHEN, SYDVKM. This CDR3 has 15 amino acids. The V gene end was trimmed by 6 bases and the J gene end by 2 bases; junction bases not matched to a gene: 4. The CDR3 spells CASSERGANTGELFF. CDR3 nucleotide sequence: TGTGCCAGCAGCGAGCGGGGGGCCAACACCGGGGAGCTGTTTTTT.

The table lists this clone with a count of one. The chain has TRBV27 and TRBJ1-4; weak D call: TRBD1 (5 bases). This CDR3 has 18 amino acids. Germline lookup yields CDR1 MNHEY and CDR2 SMNVEV (reference sequence). Between the trimmed V and J ends, which lost 6 bases and 0 bases, there was a span of 20 bases. The CDR3 loop is CASRSRAGGYATNEKLFF. In DNA form, the CDR3 reads TGTGCCAGCAGATCCCGGGCCGGGGGTTATGCAACTAATGAAAAACTGTTTTTT.

This clone was found a few times. The chain uses TRBV25-1 and TRBJ2-3; D gene uncertain. Trimming shortened V by 5 bases and J by 6 bases, and 6 bases separated the two germline ends. From germline, CDR1 is MGHDK and CDR2 SYGVNS. The length of the CDR3 is 11 residues. The DNA of the CDR3 is TGTGCCAGCAGTCAATCGGATACGCAGTATTTT. Amino acids: CASSQSDTQYF.

V and J are TRBV7-3 and TRBJ2-3; 9 nucleotides line up with TRBD1. Germline V lookup: CDR1 SGHTA, CDR2 FQGTGA. This CDR3 has 16 residues. Germline trimming cut 4 bases from V and 5 bases from J; bases unmatched to any gene: 10. The CDR3 bases are TGTGCCAGCAGCTCCAGGCCGGGACAGGGAGGAGATACGCAGTATTTT. Translating gives CASSSRPGQGGDTQYF.

The V and J genes are TRBV11-3 and TRBJ2-3; 14 bases agree with TRBD2. The V gene end was trimmed by 6 bases and the J gene end by 1 base; junction bases not matched to a gene: 9. The CDR3 has 18 amino acids. Germline assignment: CDR1 SGHNT and CDR2 YENEEA. The CDR3 sequence: CASSSGLAGGAGTDTQYF. DNA for the CDR3: TGTGCCAGCAGTAGCGGACTAGCGGGAGGAGCGGGCACAGATACGCAGTATTTT.

The V gene is TRBV6-5, the J gene TRBJ2-3; 8 bases agree with TRBD2. Per the germline V gene, CDR1 is MNHEY and CDR2 is SVGAGI. V was pared by 4 bases and J by 1 base, with 4 bases of the junction left unmatched. There are 15 residues in the CDR3. The CDR3 spells CASSFGLAGTDTQYF. The CDR3, as DNA: TGTGCCAGCAGTTTCGGACTAGCCGGCACAGATACGCAGTATTTT.

This rearrangement joins TRBV4-1 to TRBJ2-1; D perhaps matches TRBD2 (6 bases). The germline V and J ends were trimmed by 1 base and 6 bases, with 19 bases remaining between them. The CDR3 runs 17 residues. CDR1 and CDR2 (germline): MGHRA, YSYEKL. CDR3: CASSQGGAGVGGNEQFF. The DNA for the CDR3 is TGCGCCAGCAGCCAAGGTGGGGCAGGAGTCGGGGGCAATGAGCAGTTCTTC.

J is TRBJ1-5 and V is TRBV5-6, with D possibly being TRBD1 (5 bases). Germline V gene data show CDR1 as SGHDT and CDR2 as YYEEEE. The V gene lost 4 bases and the J gene lost 8 bases, with 19 bases spanning the gap. CDR3 size: 15 residues. The CDR3: CASSLGFRALEPQHF. In nucleotides, the CDR3 is TGTGCCAGCAGCCTGGGGTTCAGGGCCCTGGAGCCCCAGCATTTT.

This clone showed up just once. The V and J genes are TRBV4-2 and TRBJ1-1; a possible D gene is TRBD1 (6 bases). Trimming pared 5 bases from V and 4 bases from J, leaving 17 bases between. The germline V gene encodes CDR1 LGHNA and CDR2 YNFKEQ. The CDR3 has 15 amino acids. The CDR3 bases are TGTGCCAGCAGCTCTCGAGGGGGGGAGGGCACTGAAGCTTTCTTT. Its translation: CASSSRGGEGTEAFF.